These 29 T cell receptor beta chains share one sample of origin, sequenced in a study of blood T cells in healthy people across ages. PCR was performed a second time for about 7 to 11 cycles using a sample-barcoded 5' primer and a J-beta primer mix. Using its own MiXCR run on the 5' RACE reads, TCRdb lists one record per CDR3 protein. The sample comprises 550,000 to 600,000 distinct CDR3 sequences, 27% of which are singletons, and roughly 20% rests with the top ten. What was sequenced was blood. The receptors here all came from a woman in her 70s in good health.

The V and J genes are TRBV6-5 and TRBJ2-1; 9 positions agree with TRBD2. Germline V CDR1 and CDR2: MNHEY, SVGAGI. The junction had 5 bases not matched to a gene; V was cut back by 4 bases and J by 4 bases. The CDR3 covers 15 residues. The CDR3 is CASSFSSGDYNEQFF. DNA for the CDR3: TGTGCCAGCAGTTTCTCTAGCGGGGATTACAATGAGCAGTTCTTC.

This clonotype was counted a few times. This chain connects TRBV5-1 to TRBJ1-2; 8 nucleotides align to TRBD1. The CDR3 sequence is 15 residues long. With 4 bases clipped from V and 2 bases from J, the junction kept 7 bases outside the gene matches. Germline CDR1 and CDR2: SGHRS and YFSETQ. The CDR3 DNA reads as TGCGCCAGCAGCGCCCCAGGGGGCGCGAACTATGGCTACACCTTC. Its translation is CASSAPGGANYGYTF.

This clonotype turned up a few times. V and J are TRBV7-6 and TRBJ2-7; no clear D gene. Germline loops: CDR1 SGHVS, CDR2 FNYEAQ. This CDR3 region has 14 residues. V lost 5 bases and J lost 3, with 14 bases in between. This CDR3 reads CASSRSGVNYEQYF. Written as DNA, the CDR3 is TGTGCCAGCAGCCGGTCAGGAGTAAACTACGAGCAGTACTTC.

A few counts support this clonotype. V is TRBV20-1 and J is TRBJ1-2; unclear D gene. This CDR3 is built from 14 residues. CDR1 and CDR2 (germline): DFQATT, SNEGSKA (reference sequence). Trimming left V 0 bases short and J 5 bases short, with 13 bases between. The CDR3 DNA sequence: TGCAGTGCTAGAGATCATGGGGTCTGGTATGGCTACACCTTC. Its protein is CSARDHGVWYGYTF.

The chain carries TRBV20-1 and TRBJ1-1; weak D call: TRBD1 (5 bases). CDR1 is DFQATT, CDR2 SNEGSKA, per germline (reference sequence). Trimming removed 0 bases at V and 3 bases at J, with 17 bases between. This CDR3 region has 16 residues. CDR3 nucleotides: TGCAGTGCTAGAGATGAGGAGGGCCTGGGGGACACTGAAGCTTTCTTT. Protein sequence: CSARDEEGLGDTEAFF.

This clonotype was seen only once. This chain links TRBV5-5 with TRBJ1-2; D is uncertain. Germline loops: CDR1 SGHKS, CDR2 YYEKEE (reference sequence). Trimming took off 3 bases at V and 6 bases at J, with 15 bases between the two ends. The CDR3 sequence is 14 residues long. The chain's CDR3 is CASSWPPPNHGYTF. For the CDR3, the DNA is TGTGCCAGCAGCTGGCCCCCACCTAATCATGGCTACACCTTC. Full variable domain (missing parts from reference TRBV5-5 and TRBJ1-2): DAGVTQSPTHLIKTRGQQVTLRCSPISGHKSVSWYQQVLGQGPQFIFQYYEKEERGRGNFPDRFSARQFPNYSSELNVNALLLGDSALYLCASSWPPPNHGYTFGSGTRLTVV.

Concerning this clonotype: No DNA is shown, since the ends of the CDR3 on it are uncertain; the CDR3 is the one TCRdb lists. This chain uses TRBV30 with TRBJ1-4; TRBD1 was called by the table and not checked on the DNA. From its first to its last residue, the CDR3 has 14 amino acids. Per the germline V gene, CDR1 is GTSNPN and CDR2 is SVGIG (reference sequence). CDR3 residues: CAWARGTGAREMFF.

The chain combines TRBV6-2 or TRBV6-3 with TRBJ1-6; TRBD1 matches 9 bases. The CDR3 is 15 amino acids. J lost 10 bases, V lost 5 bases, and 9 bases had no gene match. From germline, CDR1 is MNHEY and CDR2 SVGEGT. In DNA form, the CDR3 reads TGTGCCAGCAGTCGGACCGGGACAGGGTTGTCACCCCTCCACTTT. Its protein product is CASSRTGTGLSPLHF.

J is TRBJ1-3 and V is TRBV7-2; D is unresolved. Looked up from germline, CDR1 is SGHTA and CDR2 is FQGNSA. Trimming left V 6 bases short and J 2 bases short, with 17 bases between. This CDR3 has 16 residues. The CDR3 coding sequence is TGTGCCAGCAGTATCTCCCGCGGGTTGGCTGGAAACACCATATATTTT. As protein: CASSISRGLAGNTIYF. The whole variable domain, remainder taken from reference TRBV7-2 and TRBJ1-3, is GAGVSQSPSNKVTEKGKDVELRCDPISGHTALYWYRQSLGQGLEFLIYFQGNSAPDKSGLPSDRFSAERTGGSVSTLTIQRTQQEDSAVYLCASSISRGLAGNTIYFGEGSWLTVV.

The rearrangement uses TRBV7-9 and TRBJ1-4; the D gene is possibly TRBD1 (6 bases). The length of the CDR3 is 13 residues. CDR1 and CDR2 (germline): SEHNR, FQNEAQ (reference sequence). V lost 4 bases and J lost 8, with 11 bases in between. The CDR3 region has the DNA TGTGCCAGCAGCTCCGGGGGCCTGGAAAAACTGTTTTTT. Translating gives CASSSGGLEKLFF.

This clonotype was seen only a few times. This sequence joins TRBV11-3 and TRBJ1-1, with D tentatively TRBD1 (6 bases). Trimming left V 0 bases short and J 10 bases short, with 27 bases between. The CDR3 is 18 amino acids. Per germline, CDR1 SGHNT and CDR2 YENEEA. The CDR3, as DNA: TGTGCCAGCAGCTTAGATACCCCCCAACTGACAGGAGCGGTAAGAGCTTTCTTT. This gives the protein CASSLDTPQLTGAVRAFF.

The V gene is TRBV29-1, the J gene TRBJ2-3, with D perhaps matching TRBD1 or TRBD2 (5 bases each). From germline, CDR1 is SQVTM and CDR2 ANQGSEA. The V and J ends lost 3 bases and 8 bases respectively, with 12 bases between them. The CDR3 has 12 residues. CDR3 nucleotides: TGCAGCGTTGATGGGGGAGTAGTTACGCAGTATTTT. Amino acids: CSVDGGVVTQYF.

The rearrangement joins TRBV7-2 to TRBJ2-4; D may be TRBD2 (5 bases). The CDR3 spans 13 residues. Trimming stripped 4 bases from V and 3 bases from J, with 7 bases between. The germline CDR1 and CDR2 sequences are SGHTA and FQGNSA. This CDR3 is CASSSGGKNIQYF. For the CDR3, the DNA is TGTGCCAGCAGCTCTGGAGGCAAAAACATTCAGTACTTC.

CDR3 sequence (DNA): TGTGCCAGCACCTTGGTGGGTCAGGGGGCCGTCGGGGAGCTGTTTTTT. Protein: CASTLVGQGAVGELFF. J is TRBJ2-2 and V is TRBV12-3 or TRBV12-4, with 8 bases matching TRBD1. V lost 7 bases, J lost 7 bases, and 14 bases stayed unmatched. The CDR3 covers 16 residues.

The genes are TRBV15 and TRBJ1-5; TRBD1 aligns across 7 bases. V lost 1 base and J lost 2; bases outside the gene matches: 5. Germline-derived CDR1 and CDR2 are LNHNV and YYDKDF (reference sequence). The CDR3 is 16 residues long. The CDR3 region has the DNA TGTGCCACCAGCAGAGCTACAGGGGATGGCAATCAGCCCCAGCATTTT. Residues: CATSRATGDGNQPQHF.

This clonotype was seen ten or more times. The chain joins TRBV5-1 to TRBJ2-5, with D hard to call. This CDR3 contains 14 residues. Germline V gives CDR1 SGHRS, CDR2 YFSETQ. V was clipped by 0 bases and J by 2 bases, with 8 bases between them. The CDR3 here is CASSLVGSQETQYF. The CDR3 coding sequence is TGCGCCAGCAGCTTGGTAGGAAGTCAAGAGACCCAGTACTTC. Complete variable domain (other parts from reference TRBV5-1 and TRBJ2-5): KAGVTQTPRYLIKTRGQQVTLSCSPISGHRSVSWYQQTPGQGLQFLFEYFSETQRNKGNFPGRFSGRQFSNSRSEMNVSTLELGDSALYLCASSLVGSQETQYFGPGTRLLVL.

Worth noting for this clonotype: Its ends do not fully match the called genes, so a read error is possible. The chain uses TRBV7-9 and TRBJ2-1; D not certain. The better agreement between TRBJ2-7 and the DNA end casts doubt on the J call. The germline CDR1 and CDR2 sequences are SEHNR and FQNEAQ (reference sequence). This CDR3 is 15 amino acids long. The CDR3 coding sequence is TGTGCCAGCAGCTTAGCGGGGTCCAGCTCCTACGGGCAGTACTTC. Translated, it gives CASSLAGSSSYGQYF.

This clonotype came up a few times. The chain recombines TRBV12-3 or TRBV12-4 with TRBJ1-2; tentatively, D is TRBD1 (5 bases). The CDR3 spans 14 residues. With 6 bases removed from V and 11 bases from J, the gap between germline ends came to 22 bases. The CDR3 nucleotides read TGTGCCAGCAGGGCGGGACCCGGTCCCCCACTATACACCTTC. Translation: CASRAGPGPPLYTF.

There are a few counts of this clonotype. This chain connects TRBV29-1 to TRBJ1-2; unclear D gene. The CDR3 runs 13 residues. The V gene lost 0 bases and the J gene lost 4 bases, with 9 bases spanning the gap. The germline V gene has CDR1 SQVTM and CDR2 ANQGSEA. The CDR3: CSVEDSVPYGYTF. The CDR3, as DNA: TGCAGCGTTGAAGATTCGGTACCCTATGGCTACACCTTC.

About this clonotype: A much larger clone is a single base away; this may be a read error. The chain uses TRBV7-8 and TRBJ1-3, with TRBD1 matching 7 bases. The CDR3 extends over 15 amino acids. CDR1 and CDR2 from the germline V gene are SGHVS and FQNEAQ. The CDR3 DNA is TGTGCCAACAGCTGGATGACAGGGCCTGGAAACACCATATATTTT. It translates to CANSWMTGPGNTIYF.

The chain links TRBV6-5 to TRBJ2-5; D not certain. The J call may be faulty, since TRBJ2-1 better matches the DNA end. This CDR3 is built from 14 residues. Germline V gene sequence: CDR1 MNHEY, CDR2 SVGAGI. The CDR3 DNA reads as TGTGCCAGCAGTATCACCTTCTCCTACAATGAGCAGTTCTTC. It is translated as CASSITFSYNEQFF.

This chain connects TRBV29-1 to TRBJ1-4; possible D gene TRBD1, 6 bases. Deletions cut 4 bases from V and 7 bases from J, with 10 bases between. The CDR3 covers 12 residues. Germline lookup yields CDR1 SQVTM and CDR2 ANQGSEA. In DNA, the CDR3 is TGCAGCGTTGCAGGGGATGGTGAAAAACTGTTTTTT. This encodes CSVAGDGEKLFF.

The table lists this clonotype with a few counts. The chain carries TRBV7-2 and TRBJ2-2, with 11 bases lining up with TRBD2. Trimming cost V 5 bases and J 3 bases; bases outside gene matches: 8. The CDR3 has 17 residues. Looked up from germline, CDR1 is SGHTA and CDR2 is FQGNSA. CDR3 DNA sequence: TGTGCCAGCAGCGAACATAGCGGGGGGGTCTACACCGGGGAGCTGTTTTTT. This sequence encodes CASSEHSGGVYTGELFF.

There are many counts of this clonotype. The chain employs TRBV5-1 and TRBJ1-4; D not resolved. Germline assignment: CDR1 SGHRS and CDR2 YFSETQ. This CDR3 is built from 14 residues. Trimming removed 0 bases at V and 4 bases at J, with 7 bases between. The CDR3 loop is CASSLGSYNEKLFF. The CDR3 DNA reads TGCGCCAGCAGCTTGGGATCTTATAATGAAAAACTGTTTTTT.

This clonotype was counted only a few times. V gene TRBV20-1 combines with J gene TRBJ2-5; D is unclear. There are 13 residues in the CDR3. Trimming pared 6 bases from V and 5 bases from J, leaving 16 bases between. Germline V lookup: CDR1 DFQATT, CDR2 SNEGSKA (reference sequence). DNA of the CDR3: TGCAGTGCCAAAGTGGTTAGCTGGGAGACCCAGTACTTC. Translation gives CSAKVVSWETQYF.

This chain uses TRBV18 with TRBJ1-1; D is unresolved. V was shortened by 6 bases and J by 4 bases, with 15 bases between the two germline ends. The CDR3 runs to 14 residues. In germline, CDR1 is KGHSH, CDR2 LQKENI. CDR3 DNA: TGTGCCAGCTCCCCCGGTTTAACGGGCACTGAAGCTTTCTTT. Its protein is CASSPGLTGTEAFF.

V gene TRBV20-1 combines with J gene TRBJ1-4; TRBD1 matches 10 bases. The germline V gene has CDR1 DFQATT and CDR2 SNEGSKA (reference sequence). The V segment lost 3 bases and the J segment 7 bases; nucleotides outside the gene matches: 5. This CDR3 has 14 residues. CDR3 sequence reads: CSASVGQGGEKLFF. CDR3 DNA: TGCAGTGCTAGTGTTGGACAGGGGGGTGAAAAACTGTTTTTT.

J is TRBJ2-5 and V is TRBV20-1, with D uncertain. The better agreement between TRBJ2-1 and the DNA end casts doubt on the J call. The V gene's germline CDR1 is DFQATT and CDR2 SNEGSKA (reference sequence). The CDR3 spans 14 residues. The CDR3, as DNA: TGCAGTGGGGTAGGCAGTGCCTCCTACAATGAGCAGTTCTTC. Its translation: CSGVGSASYNEQFF.

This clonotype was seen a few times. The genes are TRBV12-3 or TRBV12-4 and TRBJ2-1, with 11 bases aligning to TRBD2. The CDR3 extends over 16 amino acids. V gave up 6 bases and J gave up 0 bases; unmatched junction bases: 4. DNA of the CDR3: TGTGCCAGCAGAGGGACTAGCGGCAGCTCCTACAATGAGCAGTTCTTC. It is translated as CASRGTSGSSYNEQFF.